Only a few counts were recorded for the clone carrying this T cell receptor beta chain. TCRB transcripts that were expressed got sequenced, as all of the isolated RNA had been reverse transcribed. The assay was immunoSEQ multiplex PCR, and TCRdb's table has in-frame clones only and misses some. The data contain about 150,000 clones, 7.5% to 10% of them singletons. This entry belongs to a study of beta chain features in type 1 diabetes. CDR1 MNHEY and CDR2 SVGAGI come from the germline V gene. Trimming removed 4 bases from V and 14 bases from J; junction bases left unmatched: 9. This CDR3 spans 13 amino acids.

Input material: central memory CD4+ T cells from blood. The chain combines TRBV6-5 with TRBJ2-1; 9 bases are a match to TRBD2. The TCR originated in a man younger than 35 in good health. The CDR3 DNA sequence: TGTGCCAGCAGTTCCCGAGCTAGCGGGAAGAAGTTCTTC. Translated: CASSSRASGKKFF.